A selection of T cell receptor beta chains follows, all from one sample in a study of cytomegalovirus exposure and HLA in healthy donors. This table comes from immunoSEQ multiplex PCR, and its TCRdb copy is limited to in-frame clones, with some not included. This table has some 130,000 clones, about 82% appearing once. The material sequenced was PBMCs. These receptors all come from a man younger than 40 in good health. The CDR3 runs from the conserved cysteine through the conserved F or W. A D gene is named only where the DNA matches it firmly. Only part of the rows carry a size: once, few, many, or a class if the clone is expanded.

clone_size j_call v_call d_call cdr3_nt cdr3_aa
. TRBJ2-1 TRBV4-1 TRBD2 TGCGCCAGCAGCCAAGATACCGCGGGAGTTAATATAGGTGAGCAGTTCTTC CASSQDTAGVNIGEQFF
. TRBJ2-7 TRBV4-1 TRBD2 TGCGCCAGCAGCCAATATAGCGGGAGAGGCGAGCAGTACTTC CASSQYSGRGEQYF
. TRBJ2-2 TRBV18 . TGTGCCAGCTCACCAAGACAGCCCCCGTTGAACACCGGGGAGCTGTTTTTT CASSPRQPPLNTGELFF
. TRBJ2-5 TRBV7-9 . TGTTCCAGCAGCTTAGCCGCAGGGGCCCCAGAGACCCAGTACTTC CSSSLAAGAPETQYF
. TRBJ1-2 TRBV6-5 TRBD1 TGTGCCAGCATAGGACAGGGGGCTTCCCTCTATGGCTACACCTTC CASIGQGASLYGYTF
. TRBJ2-3 TRBV5-1 TRBD2 TGCGCCAGCAGCTGGCTAGCGGGAGGAAGTTGGGCAGATACGCAGTATTTT CASSWLAGGSWADTQYF
. TRBJ2-2 TRBV28 . TGTGCCAGCAGTTTATCCGGGAGATGGACCGGGGAGCTGTTTTTT CASSLSGRWTGELFF
. TRBJ1-1 TRBV5-1 . TGCGCCAGCAGCTTGGCTGTGAACACTGAAGCTTTCTTT CASSLAVNTEAFF
. TRBJ2-4 TRBV7-2 . TGTGCCAGCAGCTCCCAAGGGCCCTCTCCGGGGGCCAAAAACATTCAGTACTTC CASSSQGPSPGAKNIQYF
few TRBJ1-2 TRBV7-2 TRBD1 TGTGCCAGCAGCCTCCCCGGGACAGGGATCGGCTACACCTTC CASSLPGTGIGYTF
. TRBJ1-2 TRBV7-9 . TGTGCCAGCAGCCGGGGTGTTGATAACTATGGCTACACCTTC CASSRGVDNYGYTF
. TRBJ1-2 TRBV28 . TGTGCCAGCAGTTTCCCCAGGGGCGCCCTTCTTAACTATGGCTACACCTTC CASSFPRGALLNYGYTF
. TRBJ1-4 TRBV5-4 . TGTGCCAGCAGCTTTGAACCGGCAGGTGAAAAACTGTTTTTT CASSFEPAGEKLFF
. TRBJ2-5 TRBV5-1 . TGCGCCAGCAGCCCCCCGGGGAGCGTGGGTGAGACCCAGTACTTC CASSPPGSVGETQYF
. TRBJ2-2 TRBV7-2 . TGTGCCAGCAGCTCCCAGAGCGGGACAAACACCGGGGAGCTGTTTTTT CASSSQSGTNTGELFF
. TRBJ2-1 TRBV9 . TGTGCCAGCAGCATAGAGTCCTATGTACATGAGCAGTTCTTC CASSIESYVHEQFF
. TRBJ2-1 TRBV27 TRBD2 TGTGCCAGCAGTGAAGACTTGGGGACTAGCGGCAACAATGAGCAGTTCTTC CASSEDLGTSGNNEQFF
few TRBJ1-2 TRBV29-1 . TGCAGCGCAGGGGAAGAGTATGGCTACACCTTC CSAGEEYGYTF
. TRBJ1-1 TRBV7-6 . TGTGCCAGCAGCTTAGTTGGGGCTGGTGGGGCGACTGAAGCTTTCTTT CASSLVGAGGATEAFF
. TRBJ1-2 TRBV18 TRBD1 TGTGCCAGCTCAACAGACAGGGAATACGGCTACACCTTC CASSTDREYGYTF
. TRBJ2-7 TRBV29-1 TRBD1 TGCAGCGTGGGCCGGGACAGCTCCTACGAGCAGTACTTC CSVGRDSSYEQYF
. TRBJ2-2 TRBV18 . TGTGCCAGCTCACCCCAGGGTTCCGGGGAGCTGTTTTTT CASSPQGSGELFF
. TRBJ1-6 TRBV10-2 . TGCGCCAGCAGTCGGACAGAGAGCTCCTATAATTCACCCCTCCACTTT CASSRTESSYNSPLHF
. TRBJ1-4 TRBV4-2 TRBD1 TGTGCCAGCAGCCAAGATATTGGCGACAGGGTCGAAAAACTGTTTTTT CASSQDIGDRVEKLFF
. TRBJ1-1 TRBV29-1 . TGCAGCGTCGCCCGGGTCGCGGTACTGAACACTGAAGCTTTCTTT CSVARVAVLNTEAFF
once TRBJ1-4 TRBV19 TRBD1 TGTGCCAGTAGCGGACAGGGGGCGTTGGCTAATGAAAAACTGTTTTTT CASSGQGALANEKLFF
once TRBJ2-5 TRBV7-3 . TGTGCCAGCAGCCTGGCGGTCCAAGAGACCCAGTACTTC CASSLAVQETQYF
. TRBJ2-1 TRBV27 TRBD2 TGTGCCAGCACGGGACTAGCATCTGGCAATGAGCAGTTCTTC CASTGLASGNEQFF
. TRBJ2-5 TRBV11-2 TRBD1 TGTGCCAGCAGCTTATTATCGGGACAGGCGGAAGAGACCCAGTACTTC CASSLLSGQAEETQYF
. TRBJ2-5 TRBV2 TRBD2 TGTGCCAGCAGGGGGGGACTAGCGGGTGAGACCCAGTACTTC CASRGGLAGETQYF
. TRBJ2-7 TRBV30 TRBD2 TGTGCCTGGACTAGCGGGGGAAGGGGTTCCTACGAGCAGTACTTC CAWTSGGRGSYEQYF
. TRBJ1-3 TRBV9 . TGTGCCAGCAGCGTAGCGGGGACTGGAAACACCATATATTTT CASSVAGTGNTIYF
. TRBJ2-3 TRBV13 . TGTGCCAGCGGCATTCGGGGAATGGCGGTAGATACGCAGTATTTT CASGIRGMAVDTQYF
few TRBJ2-1 TRBV7-8 TRBD2 TGTGCCAGCAGCTTAGAACTAGCGGGAGGGCCAAATGAGCAGTTCTTC CASSLELAGGPNEQFF
. TRBJ1-4 TRBV14 . TGTGCCAGCAGCCGAGGGTTGGAGTCCGGAAAACTGTTTTTT CASSRGLESGKLFF
. TRBJ2-7 TRBV2 TRBD2 TGTGCCAGCCGCCCCCAAGCGGGAGCTCTCGAGCAGTACTTC CASRPQAGALEQYF
. TRBJ2-7 TRBV5-6 TRBD1 TGTGCCAGCAGCTTAGGGCGCGGGACAGGGCCCTACGAGCAGTACTTC CASSLGRGTGPYEQYF
. TRBJ2-5 TRBV7-6 . TGTGCCAGCAGCTTACTGAGGGGGGGGGAACAAGAGACCCAGTACTTC CASSLLRGGEQETQYF
. TRBJ2-2 TRBV11-1 TRBD2 TGTGCCAGCAGCAATGGACTAGCGGGAGTTGGCGGGGAGCTGTTTTTT CASSNGLAGVGGELFF
. TRBJ2-5 TRBV11-2 TRBD2 TGTGCCAGCAGCTTAGAAGCGGGAGAAGGAGAGACCCAGTACTTC CASSLEAGEGETQYF
. TRBJ2-7 TRBV18 TRBD1 TGTGCCAGCTCACCAGGGACAGGGTTTAACGAGCAGTACTTC CASSPGTGFNEQYF
. TRBJ2-7 TRBV14 . TGTGCCAGCAGCGCCGGGCCCGGGACCTACGAGCAGTACTTC CASSAGPGTYEQYF
. TRBJ2-2 TRBV7-8 . TGTGCCAGCAGCCCCACACAGGGCGCCGGGGAGCTGTTTTTT CASSPTQGAGELFF
. TRBJ2-1 TRBV7-2 TRBD1 TGTGCCAGCAGCAAGCCGGGACAGGGAGGGAATGAGCAGTTCTTC CASSKPGQGGNEQFF
few TRBJ2-1 TRBV6-1 TRBD2 TGTGCCAGCAGTGTAACTAGCGGGAGTTCAACTGAGCAGTTCTTC CASSVTSGSSTEQFF
. TRBJ1-5 TRBV4-1 TRBD1 TGCGCCAGCAGCCAAGTAGGGACAGGGGCGCTGCGGCCCCAGCATTTT CASSQVGTGALRPQHF
. TRBJ2-7 TRBV29-1 TRBD1 TGCAGCGTTGAGCGGGCCGGGACAGCCTACGAGCAGTACTTC CSVERAGTAYEQYF
. TRBJ2-7 TRBV2 TRBD2 TGTGCCAGGGGGATGCGGCGGGAGGGTGGGACCTACGAGCAGTACTTC CARGMRREGGTYEQYF
. TRBJ2-3 TRBV5-1 TRBD2 TGCGCCAGCAGCCCGGGGGTGCTAGCGGATTACACAGATACGCAGTATTTT CASSPGVLADYTDTQYF
. TRBJ1-1 TRBV28 . TGTGCCAGCAGTGGTAGGAACACTGAAGCTTTCTTT CASSGRNTEAFF
once TRBJ2-7 TRBV30 . TGTGCCTGGCAGGGTACCTACGAGCAGTACTTC CAWQGTYEQYF
. TRBJ2-3 TRBV18 TRBD1 TGTGCCAGCTCACCGACAGGGGGAACAGATACGCAGTATTTT CASSPTGGTDTQYF
few TRBJ1-2 TRBV30 TRBD1 TGTGCCTGGTCCAGGGGGACAGGGGGACTAGGCTACACCTTC CAWSRGTGGLGYTF
. TRBJ2-5 TRBV10-1 TRBD2 TGCGCCAGCAGTCCTAATGTCCCGGGACTAGCAGCTTGGGGGGCCCAGTACTTC CASSPNVPGLAAWGAQYF
. TRBJ1-5 TRBV7-9 TRBD1 TGTTCCAGCAGCCAAACCGACAGGGGAGGCCATCAGCCCCAGCATTTT CSSSQTDRGGHQPQHF
. TRBJ1-5 TRBV7-8 . TGTGCCAGCAGCCCCCGACAGCTCCATCAGCCCCAGCATTTT CASSPRQLHQPQHF
. TRBJ2-7 TRBV28 TRBD2 TGTGCCAGCAGCTCGGGACTAGCGCGCACCTACGAGCAGTACTTC CASSSGLARTYEQYF